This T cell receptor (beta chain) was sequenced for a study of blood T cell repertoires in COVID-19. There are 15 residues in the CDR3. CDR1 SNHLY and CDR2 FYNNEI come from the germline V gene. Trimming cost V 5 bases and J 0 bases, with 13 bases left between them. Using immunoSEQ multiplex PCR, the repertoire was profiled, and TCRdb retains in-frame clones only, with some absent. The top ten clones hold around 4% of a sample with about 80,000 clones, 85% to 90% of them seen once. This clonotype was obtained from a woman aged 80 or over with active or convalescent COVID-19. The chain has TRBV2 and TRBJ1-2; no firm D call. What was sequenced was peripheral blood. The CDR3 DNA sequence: TGTGCCAGCAGTATTGAGCAGGAAGCTAACTATGGCTACACCTTC. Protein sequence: CASSIEQEANYGYTF.